The text below deals with one T cell receptor beta chain. What it binds is unknown. Germline V CDR1 and CDR2: MNHNS, SASEGT. CDR3 length equals 14 residues. Trimming stripped 3 bases from V and 3 bases from J, with 9 bases between. These data come from a study of shared clonotypes between healthy human individuals. In the study overall: The donor group consisted of two women and three men, aged 18 to 49. Study outcomes and limitations: Across subsets, estimated richness was generally greater for naive than for memory populations.

CD8 cells regarded as naive lacked CD45RO, were positively chosen for CCR7, and omitted terminally differentiated effector memory CD45RA+ cells. Healthy adults negative for HIV, lacking recent acute infections or vaccinations, served as donors. The protocol was immunoSEQ multiplex PCR, while the TCRdb copy is restricted to in-frame clones and leaves out a portion. The sample lists some 2,000,000 clones, over 85% occurring once. This chain connects TRBV6-1 to TRBJ1-5, with D possibly matching TRBD1 (5 bases). This receptor was identified in a man aged 18 to 29 in good health. The sample consisted of naive CD8+ T cells sorted from blood. The CDR3 coding sequence is TGTGCCAGCAGTGAGGTAGGGGACAATCAGCCCCAGCATTTT. Encoded protein: CASSEVGDNQPQHF.